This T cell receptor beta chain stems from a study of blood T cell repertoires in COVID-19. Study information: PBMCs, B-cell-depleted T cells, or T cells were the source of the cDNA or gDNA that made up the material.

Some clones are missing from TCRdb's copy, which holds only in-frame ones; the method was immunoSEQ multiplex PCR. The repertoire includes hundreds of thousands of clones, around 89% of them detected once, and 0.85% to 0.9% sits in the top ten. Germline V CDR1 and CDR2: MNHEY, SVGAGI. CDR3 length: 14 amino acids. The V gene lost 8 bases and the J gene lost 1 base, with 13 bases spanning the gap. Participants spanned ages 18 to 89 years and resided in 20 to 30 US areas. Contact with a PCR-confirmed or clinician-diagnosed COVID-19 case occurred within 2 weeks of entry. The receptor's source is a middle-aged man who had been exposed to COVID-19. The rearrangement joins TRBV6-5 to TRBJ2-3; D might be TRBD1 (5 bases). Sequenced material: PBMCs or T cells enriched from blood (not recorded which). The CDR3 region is CASWSSGRTDTQYF. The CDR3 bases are TGTGCCAGCTGGTCGTCAGGGCGCACAGATACGCAGTATTTT.